The 19 T cell receptor beta chains below come from one sample, sequenced in a study of beta chain features in type 1 diabetes. The authors reverse transcribed all of the isolated RNA, so sequencing captured expressed TCRB transcripts. Profiled with immunoSEQ multiplex PCR; TCRdb holds only in-frame clones, not every one. This table holds about 360,000 clones, 10% to 15% found once. Sequenced material: naive CD4+ T cells from blood. The receptors were gathered from a man aged 18 to 30 in good health.

This clone was counted between two and nine times. The chain recombines TRBV11-2 with TRBJ1-2; possibly TRBD1 for D (5 bases). Germline V gene lookup returns CDR1 SGHAT and CDR2 FQNNGV. V was pared by 4 bases and J by 8 bases, with 11 bases between. This CDR3 has 12 residues. CDR3 region: CASSWGEQGYTF. DNA of the CDR3: TGTGCCAGCAGCTGGGGGGAACAGGGCTACACCTTC.

This clone was seen a few times. The chain links TRBV27 to TRBJ2-2, with a weak D call TRBD2 (6 bases). This CDR3 spans 15 amino acids. Trimming pared 8 bases from V and 0 bases from J, leaving 13 bases between. Germline CDR1 and CDR2: MNHEY and SMNVEV (reference sequence). CDR3: CASSSGGANTGELFF. CDR3 DNA: TGTGCCAGCTCGTCCGGGGGAGCGAACACCGGGGAGCTGTTTTTT.

This clone was observed a handful of times. The genes are TRBV12-5 and TRBJ1-1; possible D gene TRBD1, 5 bases. The CDR3 is 16 amino acids. V dropped 0 bases and J dropped 0 bases, with 11 bases sitting between them. Per germline, CDR1 LGHNT and CDR2 FRNRAP. CDR3 DNA sequence: TGTGCTAGTGGTTTGGTACGGCGGGGCATGAACACTGAAGCTTTCTTT. It specifies CASGLVRRGMNTEAFF.

The chain has TRBV4-3 and TRBJ2-2, with D tentatively TRBD2 (5 bases). Trimming took off 1 base at V and 1 base at J, with 7 bases between the two ends. CDR1 and CDR2 from the germline V gene are LGHNA and YSLEER. This CDR3 is 15 amino acids long. CDR3 amino acids: CASSQGGGNTGELFF. The CDR3 DNA sequence: TGCGCCAGCAGCCAAGGTGGAGGGAACACCGGGGAGCTGTTTTTT.

This clone was found a few times. This chain connects TRBV29-1 to TRBJ2-2, with D possibly being TRBD2 (7 bases). Between the trimmed V and J ends, which lost 3 bases and 5 bases, there was a span of 10 bases. Germline CDR1 reads SQVTM; CDR2 reads ANQGSEA. This CDR3 has 13 amino acids. The CDR3 spells CSVDGRGTGELFF. CDR3 nucleotides: TGCAGCGTTGATGGGAGGGGGACCGGGGAGCTGTTTTTT.

The genes are TRBV27 and TRBJ1-2; the D is unclear. The CDR3 contains 13 residues. CDR1 and CDR2 (germline): MNHEY, SMNVEV (reference sequence). V lost 6 bases, J lost 8 bases, and 16 bases lay in between. CDR3 nucleotides: TGTGCCAGCAGCCAGGCCCTGGGAGGCGGCTACACCTTC. Residues: CASSQALGGGYTF.

The chain combines TRBV27 with TRBJ2-1, with D possibly TRBD1 on 5 matching bases. The CDR3 runs to 16 residues. Trimming left V 6 bases short and J 5 bases short, with 20 bases between. CDR1 MNHEY and CDR2 SMNVEV come from the germline V gene (reference sequence). The CDR3 DNA is TGTGCCAGCAGCTACGCCCAGGGATGGGGCCACAATGAGCAGTTCTTC. Residues: CASSYAQGWGHNEQFF.

This clone appeared a few times. The chain recombines TRBV19 with TRBJ1-5, with TRBD1 matching over 7 bases. Per germline, CDR1 LNHDA and CDR2 SQIVND (reference sequence). V dropped 5 bases and J dropped 0; count of bases not matched to a gene: 13. This CDR3 spans 18 amino acids. This CDR3 reads CASSPRRDSGYSNQPQHF. The DNA of the CDR3 is TGTGCCAGTAGTCCTCGGAGGGACAGTGGTTATAGCAATCAGCCCCAGCATTTT.

In its sample, this clone was seen a few times. The J gene is TRBJ1-5, the V gene TRBV5-6; 8 bases agree with TRBD1. From germline, CDR1 is SGHDT and CDR2 YYEEEE. J gave up 4 bases and V 4 bases, and 1 base lay outside the gene matches. The CDR3 is 13 residues long. The CDR3 bases are TGTGCCAGCAGCCGGACAGGGAATCAGCCCCAGCATTTT. Translating gives CASSRTGNQPQHF. Drawing the rest from reference TRBV5-6 and TRBJ1-5, the complete variable domain is DAGVTQSPTHLIKTRGQQVTLRCSPKSGHDTVSWYQQALGQGPQFIFQYYEEEERQRGNFPDRFSGHQFPNYSSELNVNALLLGDSALYLCASSRTGNQPQHFGDGTRLSIL.

This clone showed up just a few times. The chain is built from TRBV7-6 and TRBJ2-7, with 10 bases that match TRBD2. Germline V gives CDR1 SGHVS, CDR2 FNYEAQ. V dropped 5 bases and J dropped 6; count of bases not matched to a gene: 7. This CDR3 has 14 amino acids. CDR3 in amino acids: CASSPSGGPTEQYF. Written as DNA, the CDR3 is TGTGCCAGCAGCCCTAGCGGGGGCCCGACCGAGCAGTACTTC.

The CDR3: CASSLEGGRNEKLFF. CDR3 DNA sequence: TGTGCCAGCAGCTTAGAAGGGGGACGGAATGAAAAACTGTTTTTT. This sequence joins TRBV11-2 and TRBJ1-4; possible D gene TRBD1, 6 bases. The germline V and J ends were trimmed by 0 bases and 5 bases, with 10 bases remaining between them. CDR1 is SGHAT and CDR2 is FQNNGV in the germline V gene. The CDR3 totals 15 residues.

The rearrangement joins TRBV9 to TRBJ2-2, with unresolved D. Germline V gene data show CDR1 as SGDLS and CDR2 as YYNGEE. Trimming took 3 bases from V and 5 from J, leaving 5 bases between them. This CDR3 is 12 amino acids long. CDR3 sequence: CASSGSTGELFF. CDR3 bases: TGTGCCAGCAGCGGTTCAACCGGGGAGCTGTTTTTT.

The chain carries TRBV6-1 and TRBJ2-3; no clear D. From germline, CDR1 is MNHNS and CDR2 SASEGT. Trimming left V 4 bases short and J 6 bases short, with 11 bases between. This CDR3 has 13 residues. The CDR3 spells CASSGEFFDTQYF. The CDR3 DNA sequence: TGTGCCAGCAGTGGCGAGTTCTTTGATACGCAGTATTTT.

The gene calls are TRBV7-2 and TRBJ2-5, with TRBD2 matching 14 bases. This CDR3 is 16 amino acids long. J gave up 5 bases and V 5 bases, and 7 bases lay outside the gene matches. Germline V gene data show CDR1 as SGHTA and CDR2 as FQGNSA. In nucleotides, the CDR3 is TGTGCCAGCAGCCAGACTAGCGGGAGGGCCTTTGAGACCCAGTACTTC. Amino acid sequence: CASSQTSGRAFETQYF.

In its sample, this clone was seen once. The gene calls are TRBV5-4 and TRBJ2-1; a weak D match, TRBD2 (5 bases). This CDR3 has 16 residues. The germline V gene has CDR1 SGHNT and CDR2 YYREEE (reference sequence). V gave up 5 bases and J gave up 0 bases, with 15 bases separating them. Here the CDR3 DNA reads TGTGCCAGCAGGGAGGAGATAGCTGCCTCCTACAATGAGCAGTTCTTC. It is translated as CASREEIAASYNEQFF.

This chain connects TRBV5-4 to TRBJ2-3; a possible D gene is TRBD1 (5 bases). The CDR3 has 15 residues. Trimming stripped 1 base from V and 0 bases from J, with 9 bases between. Germline CDR1 is SGHNT and CDR2 is YYREEE (reference sequence). The CDR3 sequence is CASSLHKGSTDTQYF. The CDR3 DNA sequence: TGTGCCAGCAGCTTGCACAAGGGGAGCACAGATACGCAGTATTTT.

This clone occurred a few times. This chain connects TRBV5-4 to TRBJ2-3; TRBD2 aligns across 12 bases. The CDR3 totals 15 residues. The germline CDR1 and CDR2 sequences are SGHNT and YYREEE (reference sequence). Losses at the gene ends were 4 bases for V and 5 bases for J; bases not matched to a gene: 5. CDR3 residues: CASSAPGLAGDTQYF. CDR3 coding DNA: TGTGCCAGCAGCGCACCGGGACTAGCGGGAGATACGCAGTATTTT.

This clone was found a few times. The CDR3 region has the DNA TGTGCCAGCAGCTCTTTACAGGGGAACTATGGCTACACCTTC. Its translation: CASSSLQGNYGYTF. J is TRBJ1-2 and V is TRBV9, with 7 bases fitting TRBD1. Per the germline V gene, CDR1 is SGDLS and CDR2 is YYNGEE. With V trimmed by 4 bases and J by 2 bases, 5 bases remained unmatched. The CDR3 spans 14 residues.

The chain couples TRBV7-9 to TRBJ1-4; D might be TRBD1 (6 bases). This CDR3 is 14 amino acids long. Germline V gene sequence: CDR1 SEHNR, CDR2 FQNEAQ (reference sequence). V gave up 3 bases and J gave up 7 bases, with 12 bases separating them. This chain's CDR3 is CASSLGARGEKLFF. As DNA, the CDR3 is TGTGCCAGCAGCTTGGGGGCGCGAGGTGAAAAACTGTTTTTT.